Sequencing of this TCR beta chain was carried out in a study of breast tumors, draining lymph nodes, adjacent tissues. Study-wide points: Compared with lymph nodes, tumors were less diverse; compared with nontumor tissue, more.

Germline assignment: CDR1 MNHNS and CDR2 SASEGT. V gave up 6 bases and J gave up 7 bases; unmatched junction bases: 5. This CDR3 has 14 residues. This clonotype came up a few times. Its antigen is currently unknown. Axillary draining lymph nodes of breast cancer patients supplied the node samples. TCRdb reprocessed the multiplex PCR reads via MiXCR and lists one record per CDR3 protein. The data contain 120,000 or so distinct CDR3 sequences, 15% to 20% of them singletons. The V gene is TRBV6-1, the J gene TRBJ2-2; TRBD2 matches at 10 bases. This clonotype was obtained from a female donor with breast cancer. Some clones in this sample may be carry-over from other donors' samples. Sequenced sample: axillary lymph node tissue. The CDR3 loop reads CASRASGSIGELFF. The CDR3 DNA sequence: TGTGCCAGCAGAGCTAGCGGGAGTATCGGGGAGCTGTTTTTT.